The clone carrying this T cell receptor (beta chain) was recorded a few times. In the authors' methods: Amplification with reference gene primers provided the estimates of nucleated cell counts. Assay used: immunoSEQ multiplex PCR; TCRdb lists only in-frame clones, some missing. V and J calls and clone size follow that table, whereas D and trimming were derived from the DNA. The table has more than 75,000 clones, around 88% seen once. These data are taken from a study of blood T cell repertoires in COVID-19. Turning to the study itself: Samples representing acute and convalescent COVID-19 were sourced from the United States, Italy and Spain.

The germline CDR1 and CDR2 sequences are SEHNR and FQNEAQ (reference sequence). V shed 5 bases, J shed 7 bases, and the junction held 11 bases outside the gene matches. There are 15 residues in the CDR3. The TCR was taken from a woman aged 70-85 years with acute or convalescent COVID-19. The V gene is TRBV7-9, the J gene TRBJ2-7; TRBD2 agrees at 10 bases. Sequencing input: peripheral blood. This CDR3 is CASSPLAGGRGEQYF. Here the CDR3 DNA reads TGTGCCAGCAGCCCATTAGCGGGAGGACGTGGGGAGCAGTACTTC.